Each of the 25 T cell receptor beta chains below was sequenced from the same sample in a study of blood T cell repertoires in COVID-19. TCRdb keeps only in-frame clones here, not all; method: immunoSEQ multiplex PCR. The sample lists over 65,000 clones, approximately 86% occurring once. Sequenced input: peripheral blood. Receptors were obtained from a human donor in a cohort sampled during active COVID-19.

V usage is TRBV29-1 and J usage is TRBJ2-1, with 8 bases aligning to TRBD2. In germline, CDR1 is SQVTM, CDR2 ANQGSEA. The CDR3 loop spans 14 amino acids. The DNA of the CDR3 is TGCACAACCGCGGGGGGACGCTCCTACAATGAGCAGTTCTTC. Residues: CTTAGGRSYNEQFF.

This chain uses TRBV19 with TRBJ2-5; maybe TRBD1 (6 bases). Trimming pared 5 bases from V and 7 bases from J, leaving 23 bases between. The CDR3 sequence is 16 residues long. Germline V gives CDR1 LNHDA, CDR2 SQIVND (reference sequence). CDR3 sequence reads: CASSSSPTGKQGTQYF. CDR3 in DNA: TGTGCCAGTAGTTCCTCCCCTACAGGGAAGCAGGGGACCCAGTACTTC.

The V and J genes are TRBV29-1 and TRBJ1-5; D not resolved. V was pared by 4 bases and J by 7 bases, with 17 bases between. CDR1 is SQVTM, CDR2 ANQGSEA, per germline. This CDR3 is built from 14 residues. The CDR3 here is CSVAVTEGGQPQHF. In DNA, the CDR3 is TGCAGCGTTGCTGTCACAGAGGGAGGGCAGCCCCAGCATTTT.

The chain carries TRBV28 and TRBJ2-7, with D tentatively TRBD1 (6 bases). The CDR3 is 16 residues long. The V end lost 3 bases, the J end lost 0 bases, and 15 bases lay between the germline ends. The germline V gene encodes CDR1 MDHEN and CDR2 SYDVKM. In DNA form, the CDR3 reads TGTGCCAGCAGTTTCCGTTGGACAGATAGCTCCTACGAGCAGTACTTC. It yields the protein CASSFRWTDSSYEQYF.

CDR3 residues: CASSPRRGSDTQYF. CDR3 bases: TGTGCCAGTTCCCCGCGGAGGGGTTCGGATACGCAGTATTTT. The chain combines TRBV9 with TRBJ2-3; D perhaps matches TRBD2 (6 bases). CDR1 is SGDLS, CDR2 YYNGEE, per germline. V lost 8 bases, J lost 6 bases, and 19 bases lay in between. The CDR3 extends over 14 amino acids.

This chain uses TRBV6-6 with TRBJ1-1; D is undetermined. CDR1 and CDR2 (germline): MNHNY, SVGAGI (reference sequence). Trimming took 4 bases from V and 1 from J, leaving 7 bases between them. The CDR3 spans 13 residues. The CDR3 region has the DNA TGTGCCAGCAGTTCCAACAAGAACACTGAAGCTTTCTTT. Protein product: CASSSNKNTEAFF.

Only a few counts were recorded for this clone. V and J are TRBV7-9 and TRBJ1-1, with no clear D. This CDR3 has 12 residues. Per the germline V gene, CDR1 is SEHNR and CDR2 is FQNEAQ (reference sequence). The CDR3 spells CVGRELNTEAFF. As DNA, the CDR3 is TGTGTCGGCAGAGAGCTGAACACTGAAGCTTTCTTT. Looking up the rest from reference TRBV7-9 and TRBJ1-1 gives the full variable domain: DTGVSQNPRHKITKRGQNVTFRCDPISEHNRLYWYRQTLGQGPEFLTYFQNEAQLEKSRLLSDRFSAERPKGSFSTLEIQRTEQGDSAMYLCVGRELNTEAFFGQGTRLTVV.

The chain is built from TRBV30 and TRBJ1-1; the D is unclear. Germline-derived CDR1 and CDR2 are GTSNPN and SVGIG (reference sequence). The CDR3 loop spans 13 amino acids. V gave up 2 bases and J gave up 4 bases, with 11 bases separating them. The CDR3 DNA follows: TGTGCCTGGAGTACCGGGATGGGCACTGAAGCTTTCTTT. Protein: CAWSTGMGTEAFF.

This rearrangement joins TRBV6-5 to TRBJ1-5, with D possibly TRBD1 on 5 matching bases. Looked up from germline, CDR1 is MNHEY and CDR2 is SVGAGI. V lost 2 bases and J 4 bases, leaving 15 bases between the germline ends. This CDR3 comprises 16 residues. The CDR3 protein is CASSYRAGPLNQPQHF. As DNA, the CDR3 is TGTGCCAGCAGTTACAGAGCAGGGCCATTAAATCAGCCCCAGCATTTT.

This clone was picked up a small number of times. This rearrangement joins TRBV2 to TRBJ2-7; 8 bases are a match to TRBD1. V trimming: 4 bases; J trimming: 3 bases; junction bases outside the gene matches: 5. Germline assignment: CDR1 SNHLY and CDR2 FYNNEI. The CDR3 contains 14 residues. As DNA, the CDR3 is TGTGCCAGCAGTGCCCAGGGGGCGTTCTACGAGCAGTACTTC. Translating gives CASSAQGAFYEQYF.

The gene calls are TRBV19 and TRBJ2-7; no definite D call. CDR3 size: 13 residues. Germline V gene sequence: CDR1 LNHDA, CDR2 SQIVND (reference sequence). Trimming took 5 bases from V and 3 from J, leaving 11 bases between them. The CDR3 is CASSGPGFYEQYF. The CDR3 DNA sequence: TGTGCCAGTAGTGGTCCAGGCTTCTACGAGCAGTACTTC. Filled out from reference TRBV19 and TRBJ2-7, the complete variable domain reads DGGITQSPKYLFRKEGQNVTLSCEQNLNHDAMYWYRQDPGQGLRLIYYSQIVNDFQKGDIAEGYSVSREKKESFPLTVTSAQKNPTAFYLCASSGPGFYEQYFGPGTRLTVT.

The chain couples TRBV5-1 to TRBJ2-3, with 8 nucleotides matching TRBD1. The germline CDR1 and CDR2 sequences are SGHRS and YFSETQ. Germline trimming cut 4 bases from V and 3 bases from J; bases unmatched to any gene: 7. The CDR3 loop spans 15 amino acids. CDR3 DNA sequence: TGCGCCAGCAGCCTCGGACAGGGCTGGACAGATACGCAGTATTTT. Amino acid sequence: CASSLGQGWTDTQYF. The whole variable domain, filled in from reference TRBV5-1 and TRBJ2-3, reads KAGVTQTPRYLIKTRGQQVTLSCSPISGHRSVSWYQQTPGQGLQFLFEYFSETQRNKGNFPGRFSGRQFSNSRSEMNVSTLELGDSALYLCASSLGQGWTDTQYFGPGTRLTVL.

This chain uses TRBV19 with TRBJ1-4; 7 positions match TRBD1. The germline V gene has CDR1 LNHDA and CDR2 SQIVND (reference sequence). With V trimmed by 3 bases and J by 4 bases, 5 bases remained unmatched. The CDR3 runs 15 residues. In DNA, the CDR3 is TGTGCCAGTAGTATCCCACAGGGGCTTAATGAAAAACTGTTTTTT. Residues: CASSIPQGLNEKLFF.

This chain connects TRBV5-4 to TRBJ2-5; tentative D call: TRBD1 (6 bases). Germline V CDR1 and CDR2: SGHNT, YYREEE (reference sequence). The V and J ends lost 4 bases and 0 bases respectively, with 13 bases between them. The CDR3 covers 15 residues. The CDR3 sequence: CASSHDRTDQETQYF. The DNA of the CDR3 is TGTGCCAGCAGCCATGATCGGACAGACCAAGAGACCCAGTACTTC.

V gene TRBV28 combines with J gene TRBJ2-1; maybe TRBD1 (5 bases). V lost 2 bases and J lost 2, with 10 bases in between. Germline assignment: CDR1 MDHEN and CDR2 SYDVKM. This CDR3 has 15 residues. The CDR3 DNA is TGTGCCAGCAGTTTAGGGGCCGACACCTACAATGAGCAGTTCTTC. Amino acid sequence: CASSLGADTYNEQFF.

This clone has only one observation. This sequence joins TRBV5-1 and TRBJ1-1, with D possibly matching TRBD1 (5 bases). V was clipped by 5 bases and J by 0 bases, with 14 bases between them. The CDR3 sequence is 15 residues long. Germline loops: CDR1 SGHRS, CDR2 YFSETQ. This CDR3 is CASSPLTVMNTEAFF. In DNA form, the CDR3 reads TGCGCCAGCAGTCCCCTGACAGTCATGAACACTGAAGCTTTCTTT.

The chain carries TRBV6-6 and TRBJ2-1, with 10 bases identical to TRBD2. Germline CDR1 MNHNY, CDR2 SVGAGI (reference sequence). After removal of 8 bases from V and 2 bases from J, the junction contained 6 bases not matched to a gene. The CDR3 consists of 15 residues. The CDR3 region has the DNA TGTGCCAGCCACCTTAGCGGGGGGCCCTACAATGAGCAGTTCTTC. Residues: CASHLSGGPYNEQFF.

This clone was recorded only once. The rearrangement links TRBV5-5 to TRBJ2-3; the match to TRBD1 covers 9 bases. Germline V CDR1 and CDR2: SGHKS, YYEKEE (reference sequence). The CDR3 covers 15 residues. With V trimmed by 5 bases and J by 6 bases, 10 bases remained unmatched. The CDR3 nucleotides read TGTGCCAGCAGTCCCCGGGACAGGGTCATGGATACGCAGTATTTT. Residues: CASSPRDRVMDTQYF. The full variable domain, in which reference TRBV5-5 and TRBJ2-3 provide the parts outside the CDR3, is DAGVTQSPTHLIKTRGQQVTLRCSPISGHKSVSWYQQVLGQGPQFIFQYYEKEERGRGNFPDRFSARQFPNYSSELNVNALLLGDSALYLCASSPRDRVMDTQYFGPGTRLTVL.

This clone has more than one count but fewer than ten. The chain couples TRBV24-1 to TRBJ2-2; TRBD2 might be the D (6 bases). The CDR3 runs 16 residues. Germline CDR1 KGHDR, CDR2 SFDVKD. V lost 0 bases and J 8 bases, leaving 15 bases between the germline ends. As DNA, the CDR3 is TGTGCCACCAGTGATTTGCGCGGGGCCAAGTCGGGGGAGCTGTTTTTT. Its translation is CATSDLRGAKSGELFF.

The CDR3 region is CASSNAGGADTQYF. The CDR3 DNA reads TGTGCCAGCAGTAACGCGGGGGGTGCAGATACGCAGTATTTT. The chain is built from TRBV6-5 and TRBJ2-3; 8 positions match TRBD2. Germline lookup yields CDR1 MNHEY and CDR2 SVGAGI. The CDR3 sequence is 14 residues long. V was pared by 5 bases and J by 4 bases, with 5 bases of the junction left unmatched.

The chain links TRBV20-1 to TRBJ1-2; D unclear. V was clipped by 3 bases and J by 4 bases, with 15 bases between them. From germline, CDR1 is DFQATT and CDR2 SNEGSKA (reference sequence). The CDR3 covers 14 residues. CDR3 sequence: CSASFPTESYGYTF. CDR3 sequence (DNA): TGCAGTGCTAGTTTCCCCACAGAATCCTATGGCTACACCTTC.

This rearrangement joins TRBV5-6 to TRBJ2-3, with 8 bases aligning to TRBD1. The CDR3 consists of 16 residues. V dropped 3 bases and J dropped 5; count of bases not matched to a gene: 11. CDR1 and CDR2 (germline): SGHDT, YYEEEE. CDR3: CASSSTPTGEVDTQYF. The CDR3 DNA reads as TGTGCCAGCAGCTCAACCCCGACAGGGGAGGTAGATACGCAGTATTTT.

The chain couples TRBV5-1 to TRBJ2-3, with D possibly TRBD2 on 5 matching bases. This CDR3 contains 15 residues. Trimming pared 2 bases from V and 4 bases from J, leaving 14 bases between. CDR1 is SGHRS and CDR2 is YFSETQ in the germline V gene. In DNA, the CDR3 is TGCGCCAGCAGCTTCGGGGAGCTGGAACCAGATACGCAGTATTTT. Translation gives CASSFGELEPDTQYF.

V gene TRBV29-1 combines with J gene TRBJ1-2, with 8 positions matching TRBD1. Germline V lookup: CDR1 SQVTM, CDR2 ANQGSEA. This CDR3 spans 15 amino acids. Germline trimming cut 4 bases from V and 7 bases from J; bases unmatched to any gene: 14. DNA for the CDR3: TGCAGCGTTGCTTCCAAGGCAGGGGGCAATTTTGGCTACACCTTC. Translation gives CSVASKAGGNFGYTF.

Here the CDR3 DNA reads TGCGCCAGCAGCTCCGGAAGCGGGGGCAACCTTTACAATGAGCAGTTCTTC. Translated, it gives CASSSGSGGNLYNEQFF. The J gene is TRBJ2-1, the V gene TRBV5-1; 8 bases align to TRBD2. The CDR3 contains 17 residues. J was trimmed by 4 bases and V by 3 bases; bases with no gene match: 12. CDR1 and CDR2 (germline): SGHRS, YFSETQ.